This T cell receptor beta chain was captured by sequencing in a study of T cells after somatic rescue of genetic block. The CDR3 runs to 15 residues. V lost 2 bases to trimming and J lost 6 bases; unmatched junction nucleotides: 9. Germline-derived CDR1 and CDR2 are KGHSH and LQKENI. Assay used: immunoSEQ multiplex PCR; TCRdb lists only in-frame clones, some missing. The repertoire holds 80,000 to 90,000 clones, about nine tenths seen once, with 1.5% to 2% in the top ten. This clone came up once. The TCR originated in a woman aged 18 to 35. The sequencing sample was made of peripheral blood mononuclear cells (PBMCs). The gene calls are TRBV18 and TRBJ2-7; 8 bases fit TRBD1. CDR3 sequence (DNA): TGTGCCAGCTCACCAATGGGACAGGCAGCTGTCGAGCAGTACTTC. Translation: CASSPMGQAAVEQYF.